Listed here are 21 T cell receptor beta chains from one sample, sequenced in a study of glioma-infiltrating T cells. Using RNA template, CDR3s of TCR alpha and beta were amplified with iRepertoire arm-PCR. From the multiplex PCR reads, TCRdb called clonotypes with MiXCR, one entry per CDR3 protein. The sample lists 150,000 to 200,000 distinct CDR3 sequences; 25% to 35% were seen once. Material: glioma tissue, nonneoplastic brain tissue, or PBMCs (not recorded which). The receptors originated from a human donor with low-grade glioma or glioblastoma, undergoing nonglioma brain surgery, or in good health (not recorded which).

This clonotype has at least ten counts. This chain connects TRBV5-1 to TRBJ2-7; 7 nucleotides line up with TRBD1. Trimming at V came to 0 bases and at J to 7 bases, leaving 10 bases not matched to a gene. This CDR3 spans 15 amino acids. In germline, CDR1 is SGHRS, CDR2 YFSETQ. The CDR3 sequence: CASSLVYRGRREQYF. In nucleotides, the CDR3 is TGCGCCAGCAGCTTGGTGTACAGGGGTCGAAGGGAGCAGTACTTC.

In this sample, this clonotype turned up many times. The CDR3 DNA is TGTGCCACCAGTGAACGCGGAGCGGGGGTCTCCTACAATGAGCAGTTCTTC. This gives the protein CATSERGAGVSYNEQFF. This rearrangement joins TRBV24-1 to TRBJ2-1, with TRBD2 matching over 8 bases. The CDR3 loop spans 17 amino acids. Per the germline V gene, CDR1 is KGHDR and CDR2 is SFDVKD. Trimming removed 4 bases from V and 0 bases from J; junction bases left unmatched: 7.

This clonotype showed up many times. The V call is TRBV24-1, the J call TRBJ2-1; TRBD2 aligns across 13 bases. CDR1 and CDR2 from the germline V gene are KGHDR and SFDVKD. V lost 4 bases, J lost 8 bases, and 7 bases stayed unmatched. The CDR3 has 16 amino acids. CDR3 nucleotides: TGTGCCACCAGTGACCCCGGAGGGACTAGCGGGGATGAGCAGTTCTTC. It is translated as CATSDPGGTSGDEQFF.

The table lists this clonotype with a count of one. This rearrangement joins TRBV12-3 or TRBV12-4 to TRBJ2-1; possibly TRBD2 for D (6 bases). CDR3 length: 14 residues. Trimming stripped 9 bases from V and 12 bases from J, with 24 bases between. The CDR3 loop reads CASRPGVPAGGQFF. The DNA for the CDR3 is TGTGCCAGTCGGCCGGGAGTACCCGCCGGAGGGCAGTTCTTC.

This clonotype came up many times. The gene calls are TRBV29-1 and TRBJ1-2, with 10 bases that match TRBD1. The V segment lost 4 bases and the J segment 4 bases; nucleotides outside the gene matches: 3. Germline values: CDR1 SQVTM, CDR2 ANQGSEA. This CDR3 region has 13 residues. The CDR3 coding sequence is TGCAGCGTTGGACAGGGGGCCGTCTATGGCTACACCTTC. Protein: CSVGQGAVYGYTF. The full variable domain, in which reference TRBV29-1 and TRBJ1-2 provide the parts outside the CDR3, is SAVISQKPSRDICQRGTSLTIQCQVDSQVTMMFWYRQQPGQSLTLIATANQGSEATYESGFVIDKFPISRPNLTFSTLTVSNMSPEDSSIYLCSVGQGAVYGYTFGSGTRLTVV.

This clonotype was seen ten or more times. The genes are TRBV6-1 and TRBJ2-7; D ambiguous. This CDR3 comprises 13 residues. V was cut by 5 bases and J by 1 base, with 9 bases left in between. Germline values: CDR1 MNHNS, CDR2 SASEGT. The CDR3 DNA follows: TGTGCCAGCAGTACCCCCGGATCCTACGAGCAGTACTTC. Translating gives CASSTPGSYEQYF.

This clonotype appeared many times. The chain has TRBV20-1 and TRBJ1-1, with TRBD1 as a possible D gene (5 bases). The V end was cut by 1 base, the J end by 1 base, with 13 bases between. This CDR3 contains 15 residues. Germline-derived CDR1 and CDR2 are DFQATT and SNEGSKA (reference sequence). The CDR3 protein is CSARVAGLGNTEAFF. CDR3 nucleotide sequence: TGCAGTGCTAGAGTGGCGGGACTCGGGAACACTGAAGCTTTCTTT.

About this clonotype itself: The germline gene is not matched at one end of the junction; a read error may be the cause. The rearrangement links TRBV19 to TRBJ1-5, with D unclear. Looked up from germline, CDR1 is LNHDA and CDR2 is SQIVND (reference sequence). This CDR3 has 16 residues. This CDR3 reads CASSMGGFYSDQPQHF. The CDR3 DNA is TGTGCCAGTAGTATGGGAGGCTTTTATAGCGATCAGCCCCAGCATTTT.

This clonotype was seen repeatedly, ten times or more. V gene TRBV6-2 or TRBV6-3 combines with J gene TRBJ2-1; 13 nucleotides match TRBD2. J gave up 8 bases and V 4 bases, and 11 bases lay outside the gene matches. CDR1 and CDR2 from the germline V gene are MNHEY and SVGEGT. This CDR3 spans 17 amino acids. The CDR3 reads CASSSTILAGGSYEQFF. For the CDR3, the DNA is TGTGCCAGCAGTTCAACGATACTAGCGGGAGGGAGCTATGAGCAGTTCTTC.

This clonotype came up many times. The CDR3 DNA reads as TGTGCCAGCAGTTACGCTAGCGGGAGTTACGAGCAGTACTTC. It is translated as CASSYASGSYEQYF. The rearrangement joins TRBV6-6 to TRBJ2-7, with 10 bases lining up with TRBD2. Germline values: CDR1 MNHNY, CDR2 SVGAGI (reference sequence). This CDR3 region has 14 residues. Unmatched junction bases numbered 2, after V lost 2 bases and J lost 4 bases.

The rearrangement uses TRBV12-3 or TRBV12-4 and TRBJ2-3; 9 bases fit TRBD1. This CDR3 is built from 15 residues. J gave up 1 base and V 8 bases, and 7 bases lay outside the gene matches. DNA for the CDR3: TGTGCCAGCGGAATAACAGGGGGCGGCACAGATACGCAGTATTTT. Its protein is CASGITGGGTDTQYF.

This clonotype was counted only a few times. V and J are TRBV5-4 and TRBJ2-7; TRBD2 matches 8 bases. The germline V gene has CDR1 SGHNT and CDR2 YYREEE (reference sequence). V trimming: 3 bases; J trimming: 6 bases; junction bases outside the gene matches: 2. This CDR3 is built from 12 residues. The DNA of the CDR3 is TGTGCCAGCAGCTCTACTAGCGGCGAGCAGTACTTC. Amino acid sequence: CASSSTSGEQYF.

On this clonotype itself: A read error may account for a junction end that differs from germline. The rearrangement links TRBV25-1 to TRBJ1-1, with D tentatively TRBD1 (6 bases). The CDR3 spans 13 residues. The germline gives CDR1 MGHDK, CDR2 SYGVNS. CDR3 loop: CASRGQKDTEVFF. The CDR3 DNA is TGTGCCAGCAGAGGACAGAAGGACACTGAAGTTTTCTTT.

This clonotype occurred many times. The genes are TRBV6-1 and TRBJ2-5, with D unclear. Trimming removed 6 bases from V and 3 bases from J, with 11 bases in between. The CDR3 is 13 residues long. Per germline, CDR1 MNHNS and CDR2 SASEGT. For the CDR3, the DNA is TGTGCCAGCAGGGGCCGCTGGGAAGAGACCCAGTACTTC. Translation: CASRGRWEETQYF.

This clonotype was counted many times. The chain carries TRBV6-6 and TRBJ2-7; a possible D gene is TRBD2 (5 bases). V dropped 0 bases and J dropped 3 bases, with 6 bases sitting between them. CDR1 and CDR2 (germline): MNHNY, SVGAGI (reference sequence). The CDR3 spans 13 residues. As DNA, the CDR3 is TGTGCCAGCAGTTACTCCGGGGTCTACGAGCAGTACTTC. This encodes CASSYSGVYEQYF.

This clonotype was recorded many times. The gene calls are TRBV20-1 and TRBJ1-1, with 7 bases matching TRBD1. With V trimmed by 2 bases and J by 0 bases, 9 bases remained unmatched. This CDR3 spans 16 amino acids. Germline V CDR1 and CDR2: DFQATT, SNEGSKA (reference sequence). CDR3 coding DNA: TGCAGTGCTAGAAGAGGGGGAGGGGGCTTGAACACTGAAGCTTTCTTT. Its protein is CSARRGGGGLNTEAFF.

There are many counts of this clonotype. The gene calls are TRBV28 and TRBJ2-1, with no clear D. Trimming removed 10 bases from V and 7 bases from J, with 17 bases in between. This CDR3 contains 13 residues. CDR1 and CDR2 (germline): MDHEN, SYDVKM. The CDR3 nucleotides read TGTGCCACCCACAGTAGCCCAAATAATGAGCAGTTCTTC. Residues: CATHSSPNNEQFF.

This clonotype was counted ten times or more. This rearrangement joins TRBV28 to TRBJ2-3; D unresolved. This CDR3 comprises 13 residues. Looked up from germline, CDR1 is MDHEN and CDR2 is SYDVKM. The ends were cut back, 1 base at V and 4 bases at J, with 6 bases in the middle. The CDR3 bases are TGTGCCAGCAGTTTATCCGGTTCAGATACGCAGTATTTT. Translation: CASSLSGSDTQYF.

This clonotype was observed a few times. This chain connects TRBV7-8 to TRBJ2-1; tentative D call: TRBD2 (5 bases). Germline CDR1 reads SGHVS; CDR2 reads FQNEAQ. Trimming cost V 3 bases and J 9 bases, with 15 bases left between them. There are 14 residues in the CDR3. The CDR3 DNA reads TGTGCCAGCAGCTTCCCGGTTGGGAGCCCTGAGCAGTTCTTC. It codes for CASSFPVGSPEQFF.

The sample holds many counts of this clonotype. V and J are TRBV7-8 and TRBJ1-1, with D hard to call. Trimming removed 4 bases from V and 7 bases from J, with 16 bases in between. This CDR3 is built from 14 residues. Germline CDR1 and CDR2: SGHVS and FQNEAQ. CDR3 nucleotide sequence: TGTGCCAGCAGCTCTCCTGGCGTCCCGAGTGAAGCTTTCTTT. It translates to CASSSPGVPSEAFF.

This clonotype has a count of ten or more. The rearrangement uses TRBV27 and TRBJ2-3, with 14 bases lining up with TRBD2. Germline CDR1 and CDR2: MNHEY and SMNVEV (reference sequence). This CDR3 spans 16 amino acids. V was pared by 6 bases and J by 7 bases, with 9 bases of the junction left unmatched. CDR3 residues: CASRVLGTSGSNTQYF. The CDR3 DNA sequence: TGTGCCAGCAGAGTCCTTGGGACTAGCGGGAGTAATACGCAGTATTTT.